The sample holds a few counts of the clone carrying this T cell receptor (beta chain). This sample was included in a study of blood T cell repertoires in COVID-19. Background on the study: Donors in the United States, Italy and Spain gave samples during acute or convalescent COVID-19. Sources were T cells, B-cell-depleted T cells, or PBMCs; the material itself was cDNA or gDNA.

In the original workflow: Amplifying reference gene primers gave estimates of nucleated cell counts. The repertoire was sequenced with immunoSEQ multiplex PCR; TCRdb's copy has only in-frame clones and lacks some. The D gene and trimming were derived from the DNA, and the V and J assignments and clone size from that table. In the table there are about 260,000 clones, about 87% of which are singletons. The CDR3 sequence is 15 residues long. The V and J ends lost 6 bases and 1 base respectively, with 15 bases between them. CDR1 is LNHDA, CDR2 SQIVND, per germline (reference sequence). This clonotype originated in a middle-aged woman who had recovered from COVID-19. The gene calls are TRBV19 and TRBJ1-1, with a weak D call TRBD1 (6 bases). The sample consisted of peripheral blood. In DNA form, the CDR3 reads TGTGCCAGTAGCAGATCGGGACACCGGAACACTGAAGCTTTCTTT. Protein product: CASSRSGHRNTEAFF.